Below, 6 T cell receptor beta chains from the same sample are listed, as sequenced in a study of blood T cell repertoires in COVID-19. Clones were sequenced by immunoSEQ multiplex PCR, and TCRdb holds only the in-frame ones, with some missing. The sample contains approximately 400,000 clones, around 87% of which appear only once. Specimen: PBMCs or T cells enriched from blood (not recorded which). These receptors all come from a man under 40 who had recovered from COVID-19.

The chain joins TRBV10-1 to TRBJ1-1; D uncertain. Germline V gene data show CDR1 as WNHNN and CDR2 as SYGVQD (reference sequence). The CDR3 has 13 amino acids. Deletions cut 6 bases from V and 0 bases from J, with 8 bases between. The CDR3 spells CASSGRMNTEAFF. CDR3 sequence (DNA): TGCGCCAGCAGCGGGAGGATGAACACTGAAGCTTTCTTT.

The chain joins TRBV12-3 or TRBV12-4 to TRBJ1-1, with D possibly being TRBD1 (5 bases). The CDR3 spans 13 residues. Trimming left V 10 bases short and J 6 bases short, with 18 bases between. CDR3 coding DNA: TGTGCCACCTGGACGGGGGGGGACTCTGAAGCTTTCTTT. Residues: CATWTGGDSEAFF.

The gene calls are TRBV5-8 and TRBJ1-5; D is undetermined. CDR1 is SGHTS, CDR2 YDEGEE, per germline. Trimming took 4 bases from V and 10 from J, leaving 3 bases between them. This CDR3 spans 9 amino acids. The CDR3 sequence is CASSPPQHF. The CDR3, as DNA: TGTGCCAGCAGCCCACCCCAGCATTTT.

This sequence joins TRBV10-3 and TRBJ1-4; D may be TRBD1 (6 bases). The germline V gene encodes CDR1 ENHRY and CDR2 SYGVKD. This CDR3 is 15 amino acids long. Trimming pared 4 bases from V and 8 bases from J, leaving 17 bases between. The CDR3 reads CAISVSRGGGEKLFF. As DNA, the CDR3 is TGTGCCATCAGTGTGTCACGAGGGGGAGGGGAAAAACTGTTTTTT.

V usage is TRBV13 and J usage is TRBJ2-7; maybe TRBD2 (6 bases). V lost 5 bases and J lost 6, with 17 bases in between. The CDR3 runs 14 residues. CDR1 is PRHDT and CDR2 is FYEKMQ in the germline V gene (reference sequence). CDR3 coding DNA: TGTGCCAGCAGCACCCCTGCGGGGACCTTCGAGCAGTACTTC. Translation gives CASSTPAGTFEQYF.

The V and J genes are TRBV5-4 and TRBJ2-1; possible D gene TRBD1, 5 bases. Germline CDR1 is SGHNT and CDR2 is YYREEE (reference sequence). CDR3 length: 16 residues. Trimming took 4 bases from V and 6 from J, leaving 20 bases between them. The CDR3 is CASSPFPGNTGNEQFF. DNA for the CDR3: TGTGCCAGCAGCCCTTTTCCTGGGAACACAGGCAATGAGCAGTTCTTC.